This T cell receptor beta chain was captured by sequencing in a study of T cells in Graves' hyperthyroidism and ophthalmopathy (dated by TCRdb to the late 2010s). Background on the whole study: Peripheral blood samples were taken at the time of initial diagnosis, prior to any treatment. The paper describes TCR Vbeta CDR3 sequencing of 135 peripheral blood samples, made up of around 41 ophthalmopathy patients, 70 to 75 hyperthyroidism patients and 17 progressor patients. In addition, the study compared T-cell repertoires in thyroid tissue and in blood from roughly 6 Graves' hyperthyroidism patients. After blood sampling, hyperthyroidism patients were treated with methimazole at a starting dose of 30 mg daily, and ophthalmopathy patients were treated with high-dose intravenous methylprednisolone. TCR V-J signatures able to tell the groups apart were searched for in a discovery cohort of some 100 patients, of whom more than 40 had Graves' ophthalmopathy and 57 had stable Graves' hyperthyroidism. The approximately 90 discovery patients were randomly split 7:3 into training and test sets. An independent validation cohort of about 19 hyperthyroidism patients and about 15 patients who later progressed to ophthalmopathy tested prospective prediction of ophthalmopathy.

Results the study describes overall, beyond this receptor: In validation, progression to ophthalmopathy was predicted by the model with roughly 71% sensitivity and just over 72% specificity, a median of roughly six months before onset. Ophthalmopathy was separated from stable hyperthyroidism by a 13 V-J signature model, with over 85% sensitivity and approximately 84% specificity obtained in cross-validation and 80%/75% obtained in testing. Most expanded thyroid clonotypes (frequency above 0.001) were also detected in blood, a finding suggesting that blood repertoires may reflect thyroid immune responses. Sample size was not statistically predetermined, and investigators were not blinded to group allocation.

TCR beta CDR3 regions were amplified from RNA transcripts. The first round of RT-PCR for the TCR CDR3 was performed with the HTBI primer set and the Qiagen OneStep RT-PCR kit. The libraries were constructed in a second round of multiplex PCR and then size-selected and purified. Paired-end sequencing of the libraries was performed with 100 bp reads on an Illumina HiSeq2000. Processing in the source paper ran as follows. Raw data were processed with SOAPnuke, discarding reads with adapters, uncalled bases, mean Phred below 15, or no exact constant-primer or identifier match. High-quality paired reads were merged using COPE v1.2.5, and each unique nucleotide sequence was defined as a clonotype. Clonotypes were aligned to IMGT TRBV, TRBD and TRBJ reference segments using MiTCR v1.1. Only V-J combinations with frequency above 0.0001, covering 99.2% of repertoires, were analysed. The TCS score was defined as F50 (clonal expansion) divided by E x V (chaos), with BLOSUM62-based TCRdist calculated between CDR3 peptides within each V-J. Welch's t-statistics and random forest reduced some 510 V-J features to under 15, which were used in a naive Bayes classifier (R e1071). The raw public data were reprocessed by TCRdb itself: fastp quality trimming at Q25, MiXCR clonotype calling, in-frame beta chains only. For every CDR3 protein sequence, its rows merge into one entry that carries the most common genes and DNA. Clone size and V and J calls follow TCRdb, not the original study. A total of around 380,000 distinct CDR3 sequences appear in this sample, about 13% of them only once. Jointly, the top ten make up less than 25% of the sample.

This clonotype was detected ten times or more. This receptor's antigen is unknown. Base qualities are missing; no much larger clone stands one base away. From a lookup of the germline V gene, CDR1 and CDR2 are ENHRY and SYGVKD. V has 4 bases trimmed and J has 5 bases trimmed; junction bases matching no gene number 3. From its cysteine to its phenylalanine, the CDR3 spans 13 amino acids. CDR3 DNA only is kept here, 39 bases in frame from base 1. Hyperthyroidism patients were newly diagnosed, had a disease duration of under 2 months, and were aged 18 to 65 years. Exclusion was applied to patients with uncontrolled infections, other autoimmune diseases, pregnancy or lactation. Diagnoses relied on clinical symptoms, serum thyroxine and TRAb, thyroid ultrasound and orbital computed tomography. For progressor patients, blood was drawn at the first diagnosis of hyperthyroidism, before any ophthalmopathy symptoms had appeared. Ficoll-Paque density gradient centrifugation was used to isolate PBMCs from about 9.4 ml of fresh peripheral blood. Progressor patients were initially diagnosed with Graves' hyperthyroidism and developed ophthalmopathy during follow-up. Trizol reagent was used to extract total RNA, and RNA quality was then checked on an Agilent 2100 Bioanalyzer.

This TCR derives from a man aged 25 to 40 with Graves' hyperthyroidism that later progressed to Graves' ophthalmopathy. Sequencing was done on a sample of blood. The chain is assembled from TRBV10-3 and TRBJ2-5, with 8 junctional bases fitting TRBD1. The DNA reads TGTGCCATCAGTGGAACAGGGGGGGAGACCCAGTACTTC. This gives the protein CAISGTGGETQYF.